Sequencing of this T cell receptor beta chain was carried out in a study of cytomegalovirus exposure and HLA in healthy donors. Study-level information: The same platform was used for the roughly 120 validation repertoires as for the roughly 730 first-cohort repertoires, as reported in a later analysis. Points from the study as a whole: In the approximately 120 validation repertoires, a later analysis found that first-cohort TCR clusters tended to co-occur. While the bulk of TCR sequences proved rare, some public TCRs turned up in many donors. 164 TCR beta chains were listed as cytomegalovirus-associated.

Some clones are missing from TCRdb's copy, which holds only in-frame ones; the method was immunoSEQ multiplex PCR. The table lists around 300,000 clones, around 90% of them singletons, with approximately 0.95% in the top ten. About this clone: Its target is not known.

The sequenced sample was PBMCs. This TCR derives from a man aged 30 to 45 in good health and CMV-seronegative.

As DNA, the CDR3 is TGTGCCAGCAGCCCGAAGACTAGCGCGAAAGAGACCCAGTACTTC. Residues: CASSPKTSAKETQYF. The gene calls are TRBV7-9 and TRBJ2-5, with 8 positions matching TRBD2. Germline CDR1 is SEHNR and CDR2 is FQNEAQ (reference sequence). Losses at the gene ends were 5 bases for V and 3 bases for J; bases not matched to a gene: 8. The CDR3 covers 15 residues.